A selection of T cell receptor beta chains follows, all from one sample in a study of blood T cell repertoires in COVID-19. Libraries were prepared by immunoSEQ multiplex PCR; TCRdb keeps only in-frame clonotypes and omits some of them. The table lists under 75,000 clones, nearly 80% of them singletons, with approximately 6.8% in the top ten. Sequenced material: peripheral blood. The source is a woman aged 60 to 75 with acute or convalescent COVID-19. Both conserved end residues are part of each CDR3. The D gene is left open where the match is weak. Size is omitted from some rows. Given values are once, few, many or a class for expanded clones.

clone_size	v_call	d_call	j_call	cdr3_nt	cdr3_aa
NA	TRBV6-6	NA	TRBJ2-3	TGTGCCAGCGCCGAATCTAGCGCTGGCACAGATACGCAGTATTTT	CASAESSAGTDTQYF
NA	TRBV5-4	TRBD1	TRBJ1-2	TGTGCCAGCAGCTTGTGGGACAGGGCCGCCCATGGCTACACCTTC	CASSLWDRAAHGYTF
NA	TRBV27	TRBD1	TRBJ1-6	TGTGCCAGCAGTTCCAGGGGGACGTATTCACCCCTCCACTTT	CASSSRGTYSPLHF
NA	TRBV6-5	NA	TRBJ1-1	TGTGCCAGCAGTTACTTTTTCGAACCCGAAGGAGGGGAAGCTTTCTTT	CASSYFFEPEGGEAFF
NA	TRBV4-1	NA	TRBJ1-2	TGCGCCAGCAGCCAATCTGCGCCAGGGCCACCTAACTATGGCTACACCTTC	CASSQSAPGPPNYGYTF
NA	TRBV15	NA	TRBJ2-1	TGTGCCACCAGCCGGGACTATGAGCAGTTCTTC	CATSRDYEQFF
NA	TRBV7-2	NA	TRBJ2-1	TGTGCCAGCAGCCAAAGTGAGGACAATGAGCAGTTCTTC	CASSQSEDNEQFF
NA	TRBV18	TRBD1	TRBJ1-3	TGTGCCAGCTCACCAGGGGACAGGGGAAACACCATATATTTT	CASSPGDRGNTIYF
NA	TRBV9	NA	TRBJ1-5	TGTGCCAGCAGCCCCGGACAGCCCGATCAGCCCCAGCATTTT	CASSPGQPDQPQHF
NA	TRBV19	NA	TRBJ2-1	TGTGCCAGTAGTATAGCCCCAGGGGATGAGCAGTTCTTC	CASSIAPGDEQFF
NA	TRBV10-3	NA	TRBJ2-7	TGTGCCATCAGTGCAACAGGGCTCTCCTACGAGCAGTACTTC	CAISATGLSYEQYF
NA	TRBV7-8	NA	TRBJ1-1	TGTGCCAGCAGCTTAAAGACTCTAATGAACACTGAAGCTTTCTTT	CASSLKTLMNTEAFF
NA	TRBV7-3	TRBD2	TRBJ2-1	TGTGCCAGCGGGGATAGCGGGGCGAAGTTCTTC	CASGDSGAKFF
NA	TRBV9	TRBD1	TRBJ2-7	TGTGCCAGCAGCGTAGGAGGGACAGGGAGTTCCTACGAGCAGTACTTC	CASSVGGTGSSYEQYF
NA	TRBV7-2	NA	TRBJ2-3	TGTGCCAGCAGCTTAACCGGGGGACGCGGAGATACGCAGTATTTT	CASSLTGGRGDTQYF
few	TRBV2	TRBD1	TRBJ1-1	TGTGCCAGCAGAGCCCAGGGGGGAGTCACTGAAGCTTTCTTT	CASRAQGGVTEAFF
many	TRBV28	NA	TRBJ1-3	TGTGCCAGCAGTCTACAACCGGGAGCCTCTGGAAACACCATATATTTT	CASSLQPGASGNTIYF
NA	TRBV19	TRBD2	TRBJ2-3	TGTGCCAGTAGTCCGATCTCTAGCGGGGGAATAACAGATACGCAGTATTTT	CASSPISSGGITDTQYF
NA	TRBV2	TRBD2	TRBJ2-5	TGTGCCAGCAGTGAAGGGCGGGGAGGGGAGACCCAGTACTTC	CASSEGRGGETQYF
few	TRBV5-1	TRBD1	TRBJ2-2	TGCGCCAGCAGCTTAGGCCTCACAGGGGCCGGGGAGCTGTTTTTT	CASSLGLTGAGELFF
NA	TRBV11-3	NA	TRBJ2-7	TGTGCCAGCAGCTTATATTCGGGCTACGAGCAGTACTTC	CASSLYSGYEQYF
NA	TRBV5-1	NA	TRBJ1-2	TGCGCCAGCCGTGACGCTCGGGGGAACTATGGCTACACCTTC	CASRDARGNYGYTF
NA	TRBV4-2	NA	TRBJ2-2	TGTGCCAGCAGCCAAGAAGGCGGGGCCAACACCGGGGAGCTGTTTTTT	CASSQEGGANTGELFF
NA	TRBV19	NA	TRBJ1-1	TGTGCCAGTAGTATAGTGGGGGGGAGCACTGAAGCTTTCTTT	CASSIVGGSTEAFF
NA	TRBV5-4	NA	TRBJ1-6	TGTGCCAGCAGCGAAGGGGATTCACCCCTCCACTTT	CASSEGDSPLHF
NA	TRBV2	NA	TRBJ1-1	TGTGCCAGCAGGCGGGGGACTACTGAAGCTTTCTTT	CASRRGTTEAFF
once	TRBV23-1	NA	TRBJ2-3	TGCGCCAGCAGTCCTAGACAGGTTTTCACAGATACGCAGTATTTT	CASSPRQVFTDTQYF
NA	TRBV18	NA	TRBJ1-1	TGTGCCAGCTCACCACAGTCCGGTGAAGCTTTCTTT	CASSPQSGEAFF
NA	TRBV28	NA	TRBJ2-5	TGTGCCAGCAGTTTATATCTGGACAGCGTTCAAGAGACCCAGTACTTC	CASSLYLDSVQETQYF
NA	TRBV15	TRBD1	TRBJ2-4	TGTGCCACCAGCAGACAGGGGGACATCCAAAACATTCAGTACTTC	CATSRQGDIQNIQYF
NA	TRBV5-1	NA	TRBJ2-7	TGCGCCAGCAGCTTACCCGACCTGACAGCTTACTCCTACGAGCAGTACTTC	CASSLPDLTAYSYEQYF
NA	TRBV27	TRBD1	TRBJ2-7	TGTGCCAGCAGTTTAGGGTGGACAGGGTCGTTCCCCTACGAGCAGTACTTC	CASSLGWTGSFPYEQYF
few	TRBV5-1	TRBD1	TRBJ1-1	TGCGCCAGCCGACAGGGTTCTGCCACTGAAGCTTTCTTT	CASRQGSATEAFF